The 9 T cell receptor beta chains below come from one sample, sequenced in a study of blood T cell repertoires in COVID-19 (dated by TCRdb to 2020 to 2021). The library relied on the immunoSEQ multiplex PCR assay. TCRdb limited this immuneACCESS table to in-frame rearrangements with V and J called. A share of clones is missing; checked studies link under half to unresolved V genes, and the rest is unexplained. A total of about 220,000 clones appear in this sample, about 90% of them only once. The ten largest clones take up over 12% of the sample. What was sequenced was PBMCs or T cells enriched from blood (not recorded which). Source of these receptors: a woman in her forties or fifties with acute COVID-19.

This rearrangement joins TRBV11-3 to TRBJ1-5; 8 nucleotides agree with TRBD1. The CDR3 consists of 18 residues. V trimming: 0 bases; J trimming: 2 bases; junction bases outside the gene matches: 9. Per germline, CDR1 SGHNT and CDR2 YENEEA. CDR3 amino acids: CASSLDPSTGVGNQPQHF. Here the CDR3 DNA reads TGTGCCAGCAGCTTAGACCCTTCGACAGGGGTTGGCAATCAGCCCCAGCATTTT.

This clone was picked up a small number of times. The gene calls are TRBV9 and TRBJ2-7; maybe TRBD1 (5 bases). Germline V gene data show CDR1 as SGDLS and CDR2 as YYNGEE. This CDR3 is built from 12 residues. Trimming shortened V by 7 bases and J by 3 bases, and 11 bases separated the two germline ends. CDR3 protein: CASGPGLYEQYF. The CDR3 DNA reads TGTGCCAGCGGGCCAGGGCTCTACGAGCAGTACTTC.

The sample holds one count of this clone. V is TRBV10-3 and J is TRBJ2-1; 7 bases fit TRBD2. CDR1 is ENHRY, CDR2 SYGVKD, per germline. Trimming at V came to 10 bases and at J to 5 bases, leaving 14 bases not matched to a gene. The length of the CDR3 is 15 residues. DNA of the CDR3: TGTGCCACCAGAGGAGGGCTAGCGGCACACAATGAGCAGTTCTTC. Translated, it gives CATRGGLAAHNEQFF.

In DNA, the CDR3 is TGTGCCAGCAGAGTCACCGGGAGCCCTTCGGGTCAGCCCCAGCATTTT. As protein: CASRVTGSPSGQPQHF. The chain links TRBV28 to TRBJ1-5, with D unclear. CDR3 length: 16 residues. V was trimmed by 6 bases and J by 6 bases, leaving 21 bases between them. CDR1 and CDR2 (germline): MDHEN, SYDVKM.

V is TRBV2 and J is TRBJ1-1, with D hard to call. Germline values: CDR1 SNHLY, CDR2 FYNNEI. The V end lost 7 bases, the J end lost 11 bases, and 17 bases lay between the germline ends. The CDR3 sequence is 12 residues long. This chain's CDR3 is CASTSGRSQAFF. The CDR3 nucleotides read TGTGCCAGCACCTCCGGGAGGAGTCAGGCTTTCTTT.

This chain links TRBV7-8 with TRBJ1-1; TRBD1 matches at 7 bases. The V and J ends lost 1 base and 5 bases, in that order; junction bases with no gene match: 7. The CDR3 sequence is 15 residues long. Per the germline V gene, CDR1 is SGHVS and CDR2 is FQNEAQ. CDR3 amino acids: CASSLEGQLRTEAFF. The CDR3 coding sequence is TGTGCCAGCAGCTTAGAGGGACAGCTTAGGACTGAAGCTTTCTTT.

This chain connects TRBV5-5 to TRBJ2-1, with a tentative D call TRBD2 (5 bases). Trimming stripped 4 bases from V and 4 bases from J, with 9 bases between. This CDR3 is built from 13 residues. CDR1 is SGHKS, CDR2 YYEKEE, per germline (reference sequence). CDR3 nucleotides: TGTGCCAGCAGCGCAGACTATTACAATGAGCAGTTCTTC. Its protein product is CASSADYYNEQFF.

CDR3 residues: CASSQPGQGAVGYGYTF. In DNA form, the CDR3 reads TGTGCCAGCAGTCAACCGGGACAGGGGGCGGTCGGCTATGGCTACACCTTC. V and J are TRBV6-6 and TRBJ1-2; 12 positions match TRBD1. Looked up from germline, CDR1 is MNHNY and CDR2 is SVGAGI (reference sequence). Trimming took 5 bases from V and 4 from J; bases not matched to a gene: 11. The CDR3 runs to 17 residues.

The chain recombines TRBV19 with TRBJ1-2, with 9 bases that match TRBD1. Germline CDR1 and CDR2: LNHDA and SQIVND (reference sequence). V shed 7 bases, J shed 6 bases, and the junction held 3 bases outside the gene matches. The CDR3 length is 12 residues. CDR3 coding DNA: TGTGCCAGTACCCGGACAGGGGATGGCTACACCTTC. This codes for CASTRTGDGYTF.